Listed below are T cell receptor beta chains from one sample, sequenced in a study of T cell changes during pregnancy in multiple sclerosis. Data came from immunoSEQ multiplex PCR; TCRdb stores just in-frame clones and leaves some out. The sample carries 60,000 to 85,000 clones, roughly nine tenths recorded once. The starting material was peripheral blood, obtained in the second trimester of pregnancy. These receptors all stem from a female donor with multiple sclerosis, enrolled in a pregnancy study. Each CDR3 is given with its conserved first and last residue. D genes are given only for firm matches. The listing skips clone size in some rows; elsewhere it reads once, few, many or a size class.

DNA: TGTGCCAGCAGCTTAGCGCGGGACAGAGTATCTGGAAACACCATATATTTT
CDR3: CASSLARDRVSGNTIYF
J: TRBJ1-3
V: TRBV7-8
size: NA
D: TRBD1

DNA: TGTGCCAGCAGTGAAGAGCGGGGCCATGAGCAGTTCTTC
CDR3: CASSEERGHEQFF
J: TRBJ2-1
V: TRBV6-1
size: NA
D: TRBD2

DNA: TGTGCCAGTACCTGGGCGGGTGTGGGGACTTACACTGAAGCTTTCTTT
CDR3: CASTWAGVGTYTEAFF
J: TRBJ1-1
V: TRBV19
size: NA
D: NA

DNA: TGTGCCAGCGCACAGAACTATGGCTACACCTTC
CDR3: CASAQNYGYTF
J: TRBJ1-2
V: TRBV2
size: NA
D: NA

DNA: TGTGCCAGCTCACCGACAGCGGGCGACACAGATACGCAGTATTTT
CDR3: CASSPTAGDTDTQYF
J: TRBJ2-3
V: TRBV18
size: NA
D: NA

DNA: TGCAGCGTTTCCGAGGGCGGCGGCAATCAGCCCCAGCATTTT
CDR3: CSVSEGGGNQPQHF
J: TRBJ1-5
V: TRBV29-1
size: NA
D: NA

DNA: TGTGCCAGCAGGCCAAAACCCGGACAGTTACGGGAGCTGTTTTTT
CDR3: CASRPKPGQLRELFF
J: TRBJ2-2
V: TRBV2
size: few
D: NA

DNA: TGTGCCAGCAGCCAAGATCAGCCTAGCGAGCCCTACGAGCAGTACTTC
CDR3: CASSQDQPSEPYEQYF
J: TRBJ2-7
V: TRBV4-2
size: medium-sized
D: NA

DNA: TGCGCCAGCAGCGGAGGGACAGGAGAAAAGAACACTGAAGCTTTCTTT
CDR3: CASSGGTGEKNTEAFF
J: TRBJ1-1
V: TRBV5-1
size: NA
D: TRBD1

DNA: TGTGCCTGCAGCGGAGATACGCAGTATTTT
CDR3: CACSGDTQYF
J: TRBJ2-3
V: TRBV30
size: NA
D: NA

DNA: TGTGCCAGCAGTTTCGGGACTAGCAGCACCGGGGAGCTGTTTTTT
CDR3: CASSFGTSSTGELFF
J: TRBJ2-2
V: TRBV6-5
size: NA
D: TRBD2

DNA: TGTGCCAGCAGCAACTCAAACTACAATGAGCAGTTCTTC
CDR3: CASSNSNYNEQFF
J: TRBJ2-1
V: TRBV11-2
size: NA
D: NA

DNA: TGTGCCAGCAGCTTAGTCGGACAGGGAGGCGGCTACACCTTC
CDR3: CASSLVGQGGGYTF
J: TRBJ1-2
V: TRBV7-2
size: NA
D: TRBD1

DNA: TGTGCCAGCAGCTTACCCGGGTACACTGAAGCTTTCTTT
CDR3: CASSLPGYTEAFF
J: TRBJ1-1
V: TRBV11-1
size: NA
D: NA

DNA: TGTGCCACCACACGATGGGGGGGCTCCTACAATGAGCAGTTCTTC
CDR3: CATTRWGGSYNEQFF
J: TRBJ2-1
V: TRBV27
size: NA
D: TRBD2

DNA: TGTGCCAGCTCACCAAGGGACAGCGACAATTCACCCCTCCACTTT
CDR3: CASSPRDSDNSPLHF
J: TRBJ1-6
V: TRBV18
size: NA
D: TRBD1

DNA: TGTGCCAGCAGCCGTCGACAGGGGAGTGAGCCCCAGCATTTT
CDR3: CASSRRQGSEPQHF
J: TRBJ1-5
V: TRBV6-6
size: NA
D: TRBD1

DNA: TGTGCCAGCAGCTTAGTCGGGACAGGGGTCGGCTACACCTTC
CDR3: CASSLVGTGVGYTF
J: TRBJ1-2
V: TRBV7-2
size: once
D: TRBD1

DNA: TGTGCCAGCAGTTTATCTATTAGCGGGAGTCTCGATACGCAGTATTTT
CDR3: CASSLSISGSLDTQYF
J: TRBJ2-3
V: TRBV28
size: NA
D: TRBD2

DNA: TGTGCCAGCAGACCGGGACTAGCAAACAATGAGCAGTTCTTC
CDR3: CASRPGLANNEQFF
J: TRBJ2-1
V: TRBV6-5
size: NA
D: TRBD2

DNA: TGTGCCAGCAGACCGGGACAGCCAGGGAGTTGGAGCTCCTACGAGCAGTACTTC
CDR3: CASRPGQPGSWSSYEQYF
J: TRBJ2-7
V: TRBV7-3
size: once
D: TRBD1

DNA: TGTGCCTGGGCGAACAGGGTCGGGGCCGGGGAGCTGTTTTTT
CDR3: CAWANRVGAGELFF
J: TRBJ2-2
V: TRBV30
size: NA
D: NA

DNA: TGCGCCAGCAGCTTTCAGGGTCATGTGAATTCACCCCTCCACTTT
CDR3: CASSFQGHVNSPLHF
J: TRBJ1-6
V: TRBV5-1
size: NA
D: NA

DNA: TGTGCCAGCAGCCGCGGGGGGGCCTTGGATGAGCAGTTCTTC
CDR3: CASSRGGALDEQFF
J: TRBJ2-1
V: TRBV7-3
size: many
D: TRBD2

DNA: TGTGCCAGCAGCCGAACTATAGATACGCAGTATTTT
CDR3: CASSRTIDTQYF
J: TRBJ2-3
V: TRBV7-2
size: once
D: NA

DNA: TGTGCCAGTCGGGACAGGGCTTATAGCAATCAGCCCCAGCATTTT
CDR3: CASRDRAYSNQPQHF
J: TRBJ1-5
V: TRBV19
size: NA
D: TRBD1

DNA: TGTGCCAGCAGCAGGGGTACTAACACTGAAGCTTTCTTT
CDR3: CASSRGTNTEAFF
J: TRBJ1-1
V: TRBV7-6
size: NA
D: NA

DNA: TGTGCCTGGAGTGTTGGGCCTAATGAAAAACTGTTTTTT
CDR3: CAWSVGPNEKLFF
J: TRBJ1-4
V: TRBV30
size: NA
D: NA

DNA: TGTGCCAGCAGCTTGGGACAGGGCCTGGCTTTCTTT
CDR3: CASSLGQGLAFF
J: TRBJ1-1
V: TRBV5-4
size: once
D: TRBD1

DNA: TGTGCCAGCTCACCAGTCGGCAATGAGCAGTTCTTC
CDR3: CASSPVGNEQFF
J: TRBJ2-1
V: TRBV18
size: few
D: NA

DNA: TGTGCCAGCAGCTTACTAACCCTAGCGGGAGGGGCAACCGGGGAGCTGTTTTTT
CDR3: CASSLLTLAGGATGELFF
J: TRBJ2-2
V: TRBV7-2
size: NA
D: TRBD2

DNA: TGTGCCAGCAGCTTAGATACAGGGCTTTACGAGCAGTACTTC
CDR3: CASSLDTGLYEQYF
J: TRBJ2-7
V: TRBV7-8
size: NA
D: NA

DNA: TGCGCCAGCAGCTGGGGGGGGATGGAACTGAACACTGAAGCTTTCTTT
CDR3: CASSWGGMELNTEAFF
J: TRBJ1-1
V: TRBV5-1
size: NA
D: NA

DNA: TGTGCCTGGAGTGTACTGGGACAGGGGTTCCACGAGCAGTACTTC
CDR3: CAWSVLGQGFHEQYF
J: TRBJ2-7
V: TRBV30
size: once
D: TRBD1

DNA: TGTGCCAGTAGTATAGTGACAGGGTTTATGGACGAGCAGTACTTC
CDR3: CASSIVTGFMDEQYF
J: TRBJ2-7
V: TRBV19
size: NA
D: TRBD1

DNA: TGTGCCATCAGTGATCTAGCGGGGGGACAAGAGACCCAGTACTTC
CDR3: CAISDLAGGQETQYF
J: TRBJ2-5
V: TRBV10-3
size: NA
D: TRBD2

DNA: TGTGCCAGTGCTAACAGGGGCATGAACACTGAAGCTTTCTTT
CDR3: CASANRGMNTEAFF
J: TRBJ1-1
V: TRBV19
size: NA
D: TRBD1

DNA: TGCGCCAGCAGCGGGCAGGGATACTCTGGAAACACCATATATTTT
CDR3: CASSGQGYSGNTIYF
J: TRBJ1-3
V: TRBV5-1
size: NA
D: NA

DNA: TGTGCCAGCCAAAAGGGACTAGCGGGGGGTAGGAATGAGCAGTTCTTC
CDR3: CASQKGLAGGRNEQFF
J: TRBJ2-1
V: TRBV7-3
size: NA
D: TRBD2

DNA: TGCGCCAGCAGCCCTAATCCCCCCGTCTCGACGGGGGACACTGAAGCTTTCTTT
CDR3: CASSPNPPVSTGDTEAFF
J: TRBJ1-1
V: TRBV4-1
size: NA
D: NA

DNA: TGTGCCAGCAGCCGGAACCGGGAGTTCAACCCAAACATTCAGTACTTC
CDR3: CASSRNREFNPNIQYF
J: TRBJ2-4
V: TRBV11-2
size: NA
D: NA

DNA: TGTGCCAGCAGCCAAGGGTCGGGGAAGTATGGCTACACCTTC
CDR3: CASSQGSGKYGYTF
J: TRBJ1-2
V: TRBV14
size: NA
D: NA

DNA: TGTGCCAGCAGCTTTGCTAGCGGGGATGGTGAGACCCAGTACTTC
CDR3: CASSFASGDGETQYF
J: TRBJ2-5
V: TRBV11-3
size: NA
D: TRBD2

DNA: TGTGCCAGCAGCTCTTCAGCGGCCAGCTCCTACGAGCAGTACTTC
CDR3: CASSSSAASSYEQYF
J: TRBJ2-7
V: TRBV5-4
size: NA
D: NA